Listed here are 19 T cell receptor beta chains from one sample, sequenced in a study of cytomegalovirus exposure and HLA in healthy donors. PCR amplification relied on 60 Vbeta primers (plus 13 Jbeta primers). The method was immunoSEQ multiplex PCR; TCRdb's version includes in-frame clones alone and lacks a portion of them. The sample lists about 170,000 clones; 75% to 90% were seen once. Sequenced material: PBMCs. The receptors come from a young man in good health and CMV-seropositive.

This clone was seen once. CDR3 residues: CAWSEGLADYNEQFF. The CDR3 nucleotides read TGTGCCTGGAGCGAGGGACTAGCGGACTACAATGAGCAGTTCTTC. This sequence joins TRBV30 and TRBJ2-1, with 11 bases lining up with TRBD2. The germline CDR1 and CDR2 sequences are GTSNPN and SVGIG (reference sequence). Trimming cost V 3 bases and J 3 bases; bases outside gene matches: 4. This CDR3 spans 15 amino acids.

V gene TRBV5-1 combines with J gene TRBJ2-3; 10 bases fit TRBD2. Trimming removed 0 bases from V and 1 base from J; junction bases left unmatched: 14. In germline, CDR1 is SGHRS, CDR2 YFSETQ. CDR3 length equals 20 residues. The DNA of the CDR3 is TGCGCCAGCAGCTTGGTTCGGCTAGCGGGAGTTTGGGTCGGCACAGATACGCAGTATTTT. Protein product: CASSLVRLAGVWVGTDTQYF.

The chain couples TRBV27 to TRBJ1-5; D unclear. The CDR3 spans 12 residues. Germline lookup yields CDR1 MNHEY and CDR2 SMNVEV (reference sequence). V lost 4 bases and J lost 4, with 5 bases in between. The CDR3 DNA is TGTGCCAGCAGTTACAGAAATCAGCCCCAGCATTTT. Translated, it gives CASSYRNQPQHF.

The chain carries TRBV4-2 and TRBJ1-5, with 9 nucleotides matching TRBD1. Trimming removed 4 bases from V and 4 bases from J; junction bases left unmatched: 11. The CDR3 is 17 amino acids. CDR1 and CDR2 (germline): LGHNA, YNFKEQ. CDR3: CASSPARGQGDNQPQHF. CDR3 bases: TGTGCCAGCAGCCCAGCCCGGGGACAGGGCGATAATCAGCCCCAGCATTTT.

As concerns this clone: Other DNA sequences from this sample encode an identical CDR3 as well. The CDR3 protein is CAWSDRGLVGTEAFF. CDR3 coding DNA: TGTGCCTGGAGTGACAGGGGACTGGTTGGGACTGAAGCTTTCTTT. This chain links TRBV30 with TRBJ1-1; 7 bases match TRBD1. The CDR3 totals 15 residues. Looked up from germline, CDR1 is GTSNPN and CDR2 is SVGIG (reference sequence). The trim removed 1 base at V and 5 bases at J, leaving 10 bases unmatched.

The genes are TRBV28 and TRBJ2-5; 8 bases map to TRBD2. The J call is uncertain, as TRBJ2-7 better fits the DNA end. The germline V gene encodes CDR1 MDHEN and CDR2 SYDVKM. The CDR3 extends over 14 amino acids. The CDR3 here is CASTGGAGFYEQYF. Written as DNA, the CDR3 is TGTGCCAGCACCGGGGGGGCGGGTTTCTACGAGCAGTACTTC.

This chain links TRBV4-1 with TRBJ2-4; D ambiguous. CDR1 and CDR2 from the germline V gene are MGHRA and YSYEKL. The CDR3 runs to 19 residues. Deletions cut 0 bases from V and 0 bases from J, with 18 bases between. The CDR3 nucleotides are TGCGCCAGCAGCCAAGAATCACTCGGGTCTAGGCTAGCCAAAAACATTCAGTACTTC. Its translation is CASSQESLGSRLAKNIQYF.

This chain connects TRBV6-5 to TRBJ2-2, with 11 nucleotides matching TRBD1. Germline V CDR1 and CDR2: MNHEY, SVGAGI. After removal of 4 bases from V and 0 bases from J, the junction contained 1 base not matched to a gene. The CDR3 covers 16 residues. CDR3 region: CASSWGQGANTGELFF. CDR3 bases: TGTGCCAGCAGTTGGGGACAGGGGGCGAACACCGGGGAGCTGTTTTTT.

This clone was observed a handful of times. V usage is TRBV9 and J usage is TRBJ2-1; 7 bases align to TRBD1. The CDR3 extends over 15 amino acids. The germline CDR1 and CDR2 sequences are SGDLS and YYNGEE. J lost 6 bases, V lost 0 bases, and 6 bases had no gene match. For the CDR3, the DNA is TGTGCCAGCAGCGTAGCCACAGGGGCTACCAATGAGCAGTTCTTC. It translates to CASSVATGATNEQFF. The whole variable domain, remainder taken from reference TRBV9 and TRBJ2-1, is DSGVTQTPKHLITATGQRVTLRCSPRSGDLSVYWYQQSLDQGLQFLIQYYNGEERAKGNILERFSAQQFPDLHSELNLSSLELGDSALYFCASSVATGATNEQFFGPGTRLTVL.

J is TRBJ2-1 and V is TRBV5-8, with 8 bases matching TRBD2. V shed 3 bases and J 2 bases; nucleotides not matched to a gene: 7. In germline, CDR1 is SGHTS, CDR2 YDEGEE. The length of the CDR3 is 16 residues. In DNA, the CDR3 is TGTGCCAGCAGCTCCGCCTCAGCGGGAGCCTACAATGAGCAGTTCTTC. Its translation: CASSSASAGAYNEQFF.

The chain uses TRBV7-2 and TRBJ1-2, with D perhaps matching TRBD1 (5 bases). CDR1 is SGHTA and CDR2 is FQGNSA in the germline V gene. This CDR3 contains 15 residues. V lost 7 bases and J 5 bases, leaving 20 bases between the germline ends. Here the CDR3 DNA reads TGTGCCAGCATCCCCGGAGGGCAGGGCGGGTATGGCTACACCTTC. Translating it yields CASIPGGQGGYGYTF.

The chain couples TRBV11-2 to TRBJ2-7, with D maybe TRBD1 (5 bases). The length of the CDR3 is 15 residues. Trimming shortened V by 2 bases and J by 4 bases, and 15 bases separated the two germline ends. Germline values: CDR1 SGHAT, CDR2 FQNNGV. The CDR3 protein is CASSLWGGTQYEQYF. The CDR3 DNA reads as TGTGCCAGCAGCTTATGGGGCGGAACCCAGTACGAGCAGTACTTC.

The CDR3 DNA follows: TGTGCCAGCAGCCCGGACAGGGAGGCGTCCAAAAACATTCAGTACTTC. Translation gives CASSPDREASKNIQYF. This chain uses TRBV5-4 with TRBJ2-4; 8 bases agree with TRBD1. This CDR3 is 16 amino acids long. Germline V gene sequence: CDR1 SGHNT, CDR2 YYREEE (reference sequence). V shed 4 bases and J 2 bases; nucleotides not matched to a gene: 8. The whole variable domain, filled in from reference TRBV5-4 and TRBJ2-4, reads ETGVTQSPTHLIKTRGQQVTLRCSSQSGHNTVSWYQQALGQGPQFIFQYYREEENGRGNFPPRFSGLQFPNYSSELNVNALELDDSALYLCASSPDREASKNIQYFGAGTRLSVL.

CDR3 nucleotide sequence: TGTGCCAGCAGTTTATGGACTTCCGGGTGGCGGTGGCGGTACTTC. Its translation: CASSLWTSGWRWRYF. The chain couples TRBV28 to TRBJ2-7; D gene uncertain. The CDR3 contains 15 residues. The V end lost 0 bases, the J end lost 12 bases, and 21 bases lay between the germline ends. The germline CDR1 and CDR2 sequences are MDHEN and SYDVKM.

The CDR3 DNA sequence: TGTGCCAGCAGCTCCCGGGACAGGGGTTACACTGAAGCTTTCTTT. This codes for CASSSRDRGYTEAFF. The V call is TRBV11-2, the J call TRBJ1-1; 10 bases are shared with TRBD1. V lost 4 bases and J lost 3; bases outside the gene matches: 5. The CDR3 contains 15 residues. Per germline, CDR1 SGHAT and CDR2 FQNNGV.

The rearrangement joins TRBV18 to TRBJ2-1; 7 positions match TRBD2. The germline V gene has CDR1 KGHSH and CDR2 LQKENI. The CDR3 runs to 15 residues. V gave up 0 bases and J gave up 2 bases; unmatched junction bases: 1. CDR3 sequence (DNA): TGTGCCAGCTCACCACCGGGGGGGGCCTACAATGAGCAGTTCTTC. Its protein is CASSPPGGAYNEQFF.

The CDR3 bases are TGTGCCAGCAGCGTAACCGGGACAGGGGGTGGCTACACCTTC. Translated, it gives CASSVTGTGGGYTF. This sequence joins TRBV11-2 and TRBJ1-2, with 11 bases identical to TRBD1. Trimming took 5 bases from V and 7 from J; bases not matched to a gene: 6. The germline V gene has CDR1 SGHAT and CDR2 FQNNGV. The CDR3 sequence is 14 residues long.

This chain uses TRBV7-9 with TRBJ2-1; D is possibly TRBD1 (8 bases). The CDR3 has 15 residues. The V end was cut by 5 bases, the J end by 6 bases, with 17 bases between. CDR1 is SEHNR, CDR2 FQNEAQ, per germline (reference sequence). DNA for the CDR3: TGTGCCAGCAGCGCCTACAGGGGGACTACCAATGAGCAGTTCTTC. Translated: CASSAYRGTTNEQFF.

The J gene is TRBJ2-7, the V gene TRBV10-3; TRBD1 aligns across 10 bases. CDR1 ENHRY and CDR2 SYGVKD come from the germline V gene. This CDR3 comprises 14 residues. The trim removed 3 bases at V and 2 bases at J, leaving 1 base unmatched. The CDR3 sequence: CAISEGQGAYEQYF. CDR3 DNA: TGTGCCATCAGTGAAGGACAGGGGGCCTACGAGCAGTACTTC.